This TCR beta chain was found in a study of post-analysis software for immune sequencing data. Study-level results: Higher frequency in patients than in controls was seen for 5 or 6 TRBV segments, with TRBV5-6, TRBV5-1 and TRBV20-1 among them. Those with multiple sclerosis, the patient group, showed significantly lower normalized Chao1 diversity than controls.

The germline V and J ends were trimmed by 7 bases and 5 bases, with 18 bases remaining between them. The CDR3 loop spans 15 amino acids. Germline V gene sequence: CDR1 MNHEY, CDR2 SMNVEV (reference sequence). Prepared TCR beta cDNA libraries contained unique molecular identifiers. TCRdb redid the calling of the PCR reads with MiXCR, one entry per CDR3 protein. In the table there are around 200,000 distinct CDR3 sequences, over 25% of which are singletons. This clonotype was counted ten times or more. As yet, its antigen is unknown. The receptor was derived from a girl aged 2 to 17 with multiple sclerosis. The sequenced sample consisted of blood. The J gene is TRBJ2-1, the V gene TRBV27, with D possibly TRBD2 on 6 matching bases. CDR3 residues: CASTWGAGLHNEQFF. The CDR3 coding sequence is TGTGCCAGCACCTGGGGAGCGGGTCTTCACAATGAGCAGTTCTTC.